Here is one TCR beta chain with its context. CDR1 and CDR2 (germline): SGHVS, FQNEAQ. With 4 bases removed from V and 2 bases from J, the gap between germline ends came to 18 bases. The CDR3 totals 16 residues. This specimen comes from a study of blood T cell repertoires in COVID-19. Study at large: The study drew acute and convalescent COVID-19 samples from the United States, Italy and Spain. PBMCs, B-cell-depleted T cells, or T cells were the source of the cDNA or gDNA that made up the material.

TCRdb's table, derived via immunoSEQ multiplex PCR, lists solely in-frame clones and lacks some. Among 200,000 to 300,000 clones listed, 85% were seen once. The chain carries TRBV7-8 and TRBJ2-7; tentative D call: TRBD2 (5 bases). Material for sequencing was peripheral blood. The TCR originated in an older woman with active or convalescent COVID-19. The CDR3 DNA reads as TGTGCCAGCAGCTATGCCCTAGCCGGAGCCACCTACGAGCAGTACTTC. Its translation: CASSYALAGATYEQYF.